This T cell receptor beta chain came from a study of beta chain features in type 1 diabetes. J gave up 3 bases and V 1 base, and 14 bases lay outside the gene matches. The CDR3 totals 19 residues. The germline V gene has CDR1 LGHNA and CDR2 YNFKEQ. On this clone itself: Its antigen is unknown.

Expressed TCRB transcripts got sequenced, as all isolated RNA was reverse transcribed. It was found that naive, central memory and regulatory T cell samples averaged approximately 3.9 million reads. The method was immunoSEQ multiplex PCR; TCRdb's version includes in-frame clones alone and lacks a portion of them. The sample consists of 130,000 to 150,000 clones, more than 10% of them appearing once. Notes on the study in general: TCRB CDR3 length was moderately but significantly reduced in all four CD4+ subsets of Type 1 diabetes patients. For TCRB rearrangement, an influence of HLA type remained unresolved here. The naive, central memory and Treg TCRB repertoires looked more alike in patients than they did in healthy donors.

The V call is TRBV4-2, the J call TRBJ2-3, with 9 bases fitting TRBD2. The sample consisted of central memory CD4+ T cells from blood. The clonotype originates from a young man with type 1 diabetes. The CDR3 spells CASSQGESRGGGLTDTQYF. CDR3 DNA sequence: TGTGCCAGCAGCCAAGGCGAATCGCGGGGGGGCGGGCTAACAGATACGCAGTATTTT.